What follows are 2 T cell receptor beta chains derived from one specimen sequenced in a study of CD8 T cells in ankylosing spondylitis. Notes on the study in general: In ankylosing spondylitis blood, a motif of several highly homologous TCR beta variants appeared characteristic.

Their target antigens are unknown. MiXCR, applied by TCRdb to the 5' RACE reads, yields one record per CDR3 protein. The sample lists 800,000 to 900,000 distinct CDR3 sequences; approximately 10% were seen once. Sequencing was carried out using blood, either unsorted or a sorted T cell fraction (not recorded which). The source of these receptors is a male donor with ankylosing spondylitis.

The sample holds a few counts of this clonotype. The chain combines TRBV20-1 with TRBJ2-3, with TRBD2 as a possible D gene (6 bases). From germline, CDR1 is DFQATT and CDR2 SNEGSKA (reference sequence). The CDR3 length is 11 residues. The CDR3 sequence: CSVASADTQYF. The CDR3, as DNA: TGCAGCGTAGCTAGCGCAGATACGCAGTATTTT.

This clonotype has just one count. This chain connects TRBV5-1 to TRBJ2-1; perhaps TRBD2 as D (5 bases). There are 14 residues in the CDR3. V was trimmed by 4 bases and J by 4 bases, leaving 12 bases between them. Germline values: CDR1 SGHRS, CDR2 YFSETQ. The CDR3 DNA sequence: TGCGCCAGCAGCCCGGGGTCCCCGTACAATGAGCAGTTCTTC. This sequence encodes CASSPGSPYNEQFF.